The subject of this entry is one T cell receptor beta chain. Source study methods: From reference gene primer amplification, estimates of nucleated cell counts were derived. Data came from immunoSEQ multiplex PCR; TCRdb stores just in-frame clones and leaves some out. V, J and clone size are taken as reported in that table, and D and trimming were inferred from the DNA itself. Of hundreds of thousands of clones in the sample, roughly four fifths were seen once. The data were taken from a study of blood T cell repertoires in COVID-19. Study as a whole: Acute and convalescent COVID-19 samples came from the United States, Italy and Spain. PBMCs, B-cell-depleted T cells, or T cells provided the cDNA or gDNA that made up the material.

Looked up from germline, CDR1 is LGHDT and CDR2 is YNNKEL (reference sequence). The CDR3 totals 13 residues. The ends were cut back, 1 base at V and 5 bases at J, with 9 bases in the middle. The clonotype comes from a woman aged 40 to 50 with active or convalescent COVID-19. The sample consisted of peripheral blood. The rearrangement uses TRBV3-1 (or the pseudogene TRBV3-2) and TRBJ2-7; D may be TRBD1 (6 bases). The CDR3 loop is CASSQGRTDEQYF. The CDR3, as DNA: TGTGCCAGCAGCCAAGGTCGGACAGACGAGCAGTACTTC.